This T cell receptor (beta chain) came from a study of shared clonotypes between healthy human individuals. Looking at the study overall: Each donor's CD4 naive and CD4 memory cells filled three plates apiece, CD8 naive two, and CD8 memory one. General study points: For naive CD4 cells, roughly 4.6% of clonotypes were shared across a few donors. An effect of sequencing depth on clonotype sharing among donors was expected.

Trimming stripped 3 bases from V and 9 bases from J, with 13 bases between. The germline V gene has CDR1 SGHNT and CDR2 YENEEA. The CDR3 extends over 13 amino acids. Of note for this clone: Its antigen is still unknown.

Measured with immunoSEQ multiplex PCR; TCRdb has only the in-frame clones, and not every one. The sample has a few million clones; about 92% are singletons. This TCR was recovered from a man aged 18 to 29 in good health. This sequence joins TRBV11-3 and TRBJ2-3, with D perhaps TRBD2 (6 bases). The sequenced sample consisted of naive CD4+ T cells sorted from blood. Subset in this sample: CD45RA+ positively selected. In DNA, the CDR3 is TGTGCCAGCAGCTTCGGGCAGGAGGGAACGCAGTATTTT. It yields the protein CASSFGQEGTQYF.